These 31 T cell receptor beta chains were sequenced from one sample in a study of blood T cell repertoires in COVID-19. Measured with immunoSEQ multiplex PCR; TCRdb has only the in-frame clones, and not every one. This repertoire shows around 150,000 clones, 77% found once; its top ten account for roughly 10%. Sequencing was done on a sample of peripheral blood. The receptors originated from a woman in her 50s with active or convalescent COVID-19.

The chain combines TRBV7-2 with TRBJ1-3; possibly TRBD1 for D (5 bases). The V end was cut by 5 bases, the J end by 0 bases, with 14 bases between. Germline CDR1 is SGHTA and CDR2 is FQGNSA. This CDR3 has 16 residues. This CDR3 is CASSPRAGHSGNTIYF. CDR3 nucleotide sequence: TGTGCCAGCAGCCCTAGGGCGGGGCACTCTGGAAACACCATATATTTT.

The chain joins TRBV6-2 or TRBV6-3 to TRBJ1-2; no clear D. Germline values: CDR1 MNHEY, CDR2 SVGEGT. This CDR3 region has 12 residues. The germline V and J ends were trimmed by 3 bases and 8 bases, with 10 bases remaining between them. In DNA, the CDR3 is TGTGCCAGCAGTTATGGCAGAGGGGGCTACACCTTC. Its translation: CASSYGRGGYTF.

This clone was counted between two and nine times. The CDR3 reads CASSVGQFNQPQHF. CDR3 DNA sequence: TGTGCCAGCAGCGTAGGACAGTTTAATCAGCCCCAGCATTTT. This chain joins TRBV9 and TRBJ1-5; D may be TRBD1 (5 bases). CDR1 and CDR2 from the germline V gene are SGDLS and YYNGEE. CDR3 size: 14 residues. Between the trimmed V and J ends, which lost 0 bases and 4 bases, there was a span of 8 bases.

The chain joins TRBV11-3 to TRBJ2-2, with 12 bases that match TRBD1. Per the germline V gene, CDR1 is SGHNT and CDR2 is YENEEA. Germline trimming cut 5 bases from V and 5 bases from J; bases unmatched to any gene: 6. This CDR3 is 16 amino acids long. The DNA for the CDR3 is TGTGCCAGCAGCCCCGGGACAGGGGGCTATACCGGGGAGCTGTTTTTT. This sequence encodes CASSPGTGGYTGELFF. The complete variable domain, with remaining parts taken from reference TRBV11-3 and TRBJ2-2, reads EAGVVQSPRYKIIEKKQPVAFWCNPISGHNTLYWYLQNLGQGPELLIRYENEEAVDDSQLPKDRFSAERLKGVDSTLKIQPAELGDSAVYLCASSPGTGGYTGELFFGEGSRLTVL.

This clone was recorded only once. V and J are TRBV7-2 and TRBJ2-1, with 7 bases identical to TRBD1. The CDR3 has 12 amino acids. Trimming removed 6 bases from V and 8 bases from J; junction bases left unmatched: 4. Germline loops: CDR1 SGHTA, CDR2 FQGNSA. CDR3: CASRVQGDEQFF. The CDR3 bases are TGTGCCAGCAGAGTGCAGGGGGATGAGCAGTTCTTC.

This sequence joins TRBV6-1 and TRBJ2-7, with 7 bases fitting TRBD1. V was clipped by 1 base and J by 5 bases; unmatched bases: 5. The length of the CDR3 is 14 residues. In germline, CDR1 is MNHNS, CDR2 SASEGT. The CDR3 DNA reads as TGTGCCAGCAGTGAAGGACAGGGTGTCCACGAGCAGTACTTC. Its protein is CASSEGQGVHEQYF.

The J gene is TRBJ2-2, the V gene TRBV6-5; maybe TRBD2 (5 bases). Germline assignment: CDR1 MNHEY and CDR2 SVGAGI. The CDR3 length is 15 residues. The V end was cut by 6 bases, the J end by 3 bases, with 14 bases between. This CDR3 reads CASRGTRGDTGELFF. The CDR3 bases are TGTGCCAGCAGGGGTACTAGAGGCGACACCGGGGAGCTGTTTTTT.

This clone was found a few times. The chain links TRBV29-1 to TRBJ2-5, with 9 bases aligning to TRBD2. Losses at the gene ends were 5 bases for V and 1 base for J; bases not matched to a gene: 8. This CDR3 spans 15 amino acids. Germline CDR1 SQVTM, CDR2 ANQGSEA. This chain's CDR3 is CSVLIAGVSQETQYF. The DNA for the CDR3 is TGCAGCGTTCTCATAGCGGGAGTTTCCCAAGAGACCCAGTACTTC.

This rearrangement joins TRBV7-2 to TRBJ1-5; D remains unclear. The V gene's germline CDR1 is SGHTA and CDR2 FQGNSA. Trimming stripped 7 bases from V and 1 base from J, with 11 bases between. The CDR3 runs 14 residues. CDR3 region: CASNFRQSNQPQHF. The CDR3 DNA sequence: TGTGCCAGCAACTTCAGGCAGAGCAATCAGCCCCAGCATTTT.

The chain has TRBV2 and TRBJ1-6, with D possibly matching TRBD1 (6 bases). V lost 4 bases to trimming and J lost 7 bases, with 11 bases between them. The CDR3 is 14 residues long. Germline V gene data show CDR1 as SNHLY and CDR2 as FYNNEI. In DNA form, the CDR3 reads TGTGCCAGCAGTGTGACAGGCCGGAATTCACCCCTCCACTTT. It codes for CASSVTGRNSPLHF.

The gene calls are TRBV15 and TRBJ2-1; TRBD2 agrees at 9 bases. This CDR3 comprises 15 residues. Trimming took 1 base from V and 10 from J; bases not matched to a gene: 8. Germline V lookup: CDR1 LNHNV, CDR2 YYDKDF (reference sequence). DNA of the CDR3: TGTGCCACCAGCAGAGTGAAAGCGGGAGGCGGGGAGCAGTTCTTC. Protein product: CATSRVKAGGGEQFF.

The J gene is TRBJ1-2, the V gene TRBV27; D is ambiguous. Trimming removed 8 bases from V and 3 bases from J, with 13 bases in between. Germline V lookup: CDR1 MNHEY, CDR2 SMNVEV (reference sequence). The CDR3 covers 13 residues. Here the CDR3 reads CASGSGRDYGYTF. The CDR3 bases are TGTGCCAGCGGTTCGGGGAGAGACTATGGCTACACCTTC.

V gene TRBV4-3 combines with J gene TRBJ1-1; maybe TRBD1 (5 bases). The germline V and J ends were trimmed by 1 base and 2 bases, with 8 bases remaining between them. CDR3 length: 14 residues. Germline V CDR1 and CDR2: LGHNA, YSLEER. CDR3 DNA: TGCGCCAGCAGCCAAGCTCAGGGTAACACTGAAGCTTTCTTT. Protein product: CASSQAQGNTEAFF.

This rearrangement joins TRBV5-6 to TRBJ2-7; perhaps TRBD1 as D (6 bases). Looked up from germline, CDR1 is SGHDT and CDR2 is YYEEEE. V shed 0 bases and J shed 3 bases, with 13 bases lying between them. CDR3 length: 15 residues. CDR3 loop: CASSLVGGKGYEQYF. The DNA of the CDR3 is TGTGCCAGCAGCTTGGTAGGGGGTAAAGGCTACGAGCAGTACTTC.

V gene TRBV2 combines with J gene TRBJ1-1; possibly TRBD1 for D (5 bases). The length of the CDR3 is 15 residues. Germline V gene lookup returns CDR1 SNHLY and CDR2 FYNNEI. The V gene lost 7 bases and the J gene lost 1 base, with 16 bases spanning the gap. CDR3 loop: CASTDSYPQNTEAFF. The CDR3 DNA reads as TGTGCCAGCACCGACAGTTACCCTCAGAACACTGAAGCTTTCTTT.

The chain joins TRBV11-2 to TRBJ2-3; maybe TRBD1 (7 bases). Trimming removed 1 base at V and 0 bases at J, with 14 bases between. This CDR3 comprises 17 residues. Germline V gives CDR1 SGHAT, CDR2 FQNNGV. The CDR3 nucleotides are TGTGCCAGCAGCTTAGCAGGGGGGCTCTCTAGCACAGATACGCAGTATTTT. Protein: CASSLAGGLSSTDTQYF.

Here the CDR3 DNA reads TGTGCCAGCAGCTACCTACAGTTGCGAAACACCATATATTTT. Translating it yields CASSYLQLRNTIYF. The J gene is TRBJ1-3, the V gene TRBV13; no reliable D call. The V end lost 4 bases, the J end lost 5 bases, and 12 bases lay between the germline ends. Germline lookup yields CDR1 PRHDT and CDR2 FYEKMQ (reference sequence). There are 14 residues in the CDR3.

The chain has TRBV6-2 or TRBV6-3 and TRBJ2-6; tentatively, D is TRBD1 (5 bases). The CDR3 is made up of 16 amino acids. Germline CDR1 is MNHEY and CDR2 is SVGEGT. The V end lost 2 bases, the J end lost 4 bases, and 12 bases lay between the germline ends. The CDR3 DNA is TGTGCCAGCAGTTACCAGGGCTGGTCGGGGGCCAACGTCCTGACTTTC. Translated, it gives CASSYQGWSGANVLTF.

The V call is TRBV20-1, the J call TRBJ2-5, with D tentatively TRBD2 (5 bases). The CDR3 contains 11 residues. Trimming took 7 bases from V and 5 from J, leaving 11 bases between them. Per the germline V gene, CDR1 is DFQATT and CDR2 is SNEGSKA (reference sequence). CDR3 residues: CSGLARETQYF. The CDR3 bases are TGCAGTGGTCTAGCAAGGGAGACCCAGTACTTC.

The rearrangement links TRBV7-9 to TRBJ1-1; perhaps TRBD1 as D (6 bases). The CDR3 is 17 amino acids. The ends were cut back, 0 bases at V and 0 bases at J, with 14 bases in the middle. Germline assignment: CDR1 SEHNR and CDR2 FQNEAQ (reference sequence). The CDR3 spells CASSLATTDRMNTEAFF. DNA for the CDR3: TGTGCCAGCAGCTTAGCGACGACGGACAGAATGAACACTGAAGCTTTCTTT.

CDR3 protein: CSVSGTGFHEQYF. CDR3 bases: TGCAGCGTATCCGGGACAGGGTTCCACGAGCAGTACTTC. This chain joins TRBV29-1 and TRBJ2-7; 9 nucleotides line up with TRBD1. This CDR3 contains 13 residues. V shed 6 bases and J 5 bases; nucleotides not matched to a gene: 8. From germline, CDR1 is SQVTM and CDR2 ANQGSEA.

In this sample, this clone turned up once. V usage is TRBV7-2 and J usage is TRBJ2-1; 8 positions match TRBD2. The V segment lost 5 bases and the J segment 8 bases; nucleotides outside the gene matches: 11. The length of the CDR3 is 15 residues. CDR1 is SGHTA and CDR2 is FQGNSA in the germline V gene. This CDR3 reads CASSLDGTSIYEQFF. The CDR3 DNA reads TGTGCCAGCAGCCTAGACGGGACTAGTATATATGAGCAGTTCTTC. Full variable domain (missing parts from reference TRBV7-2 and TRBJ2-1): GAGVSQSPSNKVTEKGKDVELRCDPISGHTALYWYRQSLGQGLEFLIYFQGNSAPDKSGLPSDRFSAERTGGSVSTLTIQRTQQEDSAVYLCASSLDGTSIYEQFFGPGTRLTVL.

This chain links TRBV6-5 with TRBJ2-3, with D maybe TRBD2 (5 bases). Germline CDR1 reads MNHEY; CDR2 reads SVGAGI. V gave up 6 bases and J gave up 2 bases, with 9 bases separating them. The CDR3 spans 13 residues. In nucleotides, the CDR3 is TGTGCCAGCAGAAGGACTCTCACAGATACGCAGTATTTT. Translated: CASRRTLTDTQYF.

CDR3 coding DNA: TGTGCCAGCAGCTCCGAGGGGGGGACTGAAGCTTTCTTT. Translation: CASSSEGGTEAFF. V gene TRBV7-9 combines with J gene TRBJ1-1; TRBD1 is a possible D gene (6 bases). Germline values: CDR1 SEHNR, CDR2 FQNEAQ (reference sequence). The CDR3 extends over 13 amino acids. V was trimmed by 4 bases and J by 5 bases, leaving 11 bases between them.

Points on this clone: In this CDR3 the conserved last residue, phenylalanine or tryptophan, is missing, so a read error is likely. No DNA is shown, since the ends of the CDR3 on it are uncertain; the CDR3 is the one TCRdb lists. The chain is built from TRBV9 and TRBJ1-2. The CDR3 is 11 amino acids long, termini counted. CDR1 and CDR2 (germline): SGDLS, YYNGEE. The chain's CDR3 is CASSFRDPLCL.

The V and J genes are TRBV7-2 and TRBJ2-3; TRBD1 aligns across 8 bases. Germline CDR1 is SGHTA and CDR2 is FQGNSA. V shed 5 bases and J 4 bases; nucleotides not matched to a gene: 14. The CDR3 runs to 17 residues. CDR3 coding DNA: TGTGCCAGCAGCCCCCGGGGCAGGGGGCAAAACCCAGATACGCAGTATTTT. It specifies CASSPRGRGQNPDTQYF.

The chain recombines TRBV2 with TRBJ1-2, with a possible D match to TRBD1 (5 bases). The V gene's germline CDR1 is SNHLY and CDR2 FYNNEI. This CDR3 is built from 13 residues. The ends were cut back, 2 bases at V and 2 bases at J, with 6 bases in the middle. CDR3 sequence reads: CASSERGNYGYTF. CDR3 DNA sequence: TGTGCCAGCAGTGAACGGGGGAACTATGGCTACACCTTC.

This clone was found many times. The chain couples TRBV28 to TRBJ2-2; tentatively, D is TRBD2 (6 bases). The CDR3 length is 18 residues. Per the germline V gene, CDR1 is MDHEN and CDR2 is SYDVKM. The V and J ends lost 2 bases and 4 bases respectively, with 20 bases between them. The CDR3 nucleotides read TGTGCCAGCAGTTTAATTGGGGCTAGAGCGCGGGGCACCGGGGAGCTGTTTTTT. It is translated as CASSLIGARARGTGELFF. Looking up the rest from reference TRBV28 and TRBJ2-2 gives the full variable domain: DVKVTQSSRYLVKRTGEKVFLECVQDMDHENMFWYRQDPGLGLRLIYFSYDVKMKEKGDIPEGYSVSREKKERFSLILESASTNQTSMYLCASSLIGARARGTGELFFGEGSRLTVL.

This clone was counted a few times. The chain links TRBV7-2 to TRBJ2-3, with TRBD2 matching 7 bases. The J segment lost 0 bases and the V segment lost 1 base, leaving 4 bases of the junction unmatched. The CDR3 has 16 amino acids. Germline-derived CDR1 and CDR2 are SGHTA and FQGNSA. The CDR3 loop reads CASSLGAGTSTDTQYF. For the CDR3, the DNA is TGTGCCAGCAGCTTAGGAGCGGGGACTAGCACAGATACGCAGTATTTT.

The rearrangement joins TRBV5-1 to TRBJ1-4, with 7 bases that match TRBD1. This CDR3 region has 16 residues. J was trimmed by 7 bases and V by 4 bases; bases with no gene match: 13. Germline CDR1 reads SGHRS; CDR2 reads YFSETQ. The CDR3 loop is CASSPQERTGPEKLFF. CDR3 nucleotides: TGCGCCAGCAGCCCCCAAGAAAGGACAGGACCTGAAAAACTGTTTTTT.

The V call is TRBV6-5, the J call TRBJ1-2, with D maybe TRBD1 (6 bases). V gave up 0 bases and J gave up 8 bases, with 16 bases separating them. The germline gives CDR1 MNHEY, CDR2 SVGAGI. CDR3 length: 15 residues. The CDR3 DNA reads as TGTGCCAGCAGTTACTCGCCAGGGGACCCTCGGGGCTACACCTTC. Protein: CASSYSPGDPRGYTF.